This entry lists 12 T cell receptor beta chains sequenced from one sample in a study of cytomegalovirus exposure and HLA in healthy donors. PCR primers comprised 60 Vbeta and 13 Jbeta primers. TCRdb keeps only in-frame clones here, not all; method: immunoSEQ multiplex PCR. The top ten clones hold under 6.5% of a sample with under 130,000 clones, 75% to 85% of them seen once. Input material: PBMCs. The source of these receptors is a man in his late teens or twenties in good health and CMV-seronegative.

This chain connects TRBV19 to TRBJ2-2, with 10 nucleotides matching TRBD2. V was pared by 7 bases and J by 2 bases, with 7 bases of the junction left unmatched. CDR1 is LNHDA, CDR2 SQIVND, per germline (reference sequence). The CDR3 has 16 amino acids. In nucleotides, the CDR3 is TGTGCCAGTATAAAGCGGGAGGGCCGAAACACCGGGGAGCTGTTTTTT. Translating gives CASIKREGRNTGELFF.

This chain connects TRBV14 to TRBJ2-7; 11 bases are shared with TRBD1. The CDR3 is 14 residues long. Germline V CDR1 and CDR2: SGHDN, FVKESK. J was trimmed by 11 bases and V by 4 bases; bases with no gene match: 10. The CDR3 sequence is CASSPRTGGLLKYF. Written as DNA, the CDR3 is TGTGCCAGCAGCCCCCGGACAGGGGGCCTCTTAAAGTACTTC.

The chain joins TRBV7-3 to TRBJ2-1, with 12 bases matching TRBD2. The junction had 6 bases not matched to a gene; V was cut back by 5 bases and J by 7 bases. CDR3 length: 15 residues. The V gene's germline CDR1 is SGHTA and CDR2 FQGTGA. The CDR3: CASSPTSGSMNEQFF. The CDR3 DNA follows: TGTGCCAGCAGCCCGACTAGCGGGAGTATGAATGAGCAGTTCTTC.

This chain's CDR3 is CASSPDTNTEAFF. CDR3 coding DNA: TGTGCCAGCTCACCGGACACTAACACTGAAGCTTTCTTT. This sequence joins TRBV18 and TRBJ1-1, with D possibly being TRBD1 (5 bases). This CDR3 has 13 amino acids. Deletions cut 3 bases from V and 2 bases from J, with 7 bases between. CDR1 is KGHSH, CDR2 LQKENI, per germline. The variable domain in full, with the rest retrieved from reference TRBV18 and TRBJ1-1, is NAGVMQNPRHLVRRRGQEARLRCSPMKGHSHVYWYRQLPEEGLKFMVYLQKENIIDESGMPKERFSAEFPKEGPSILRIQQVVRGDSAAYFCASSPDTNTEAFFGQGTRLTVV.

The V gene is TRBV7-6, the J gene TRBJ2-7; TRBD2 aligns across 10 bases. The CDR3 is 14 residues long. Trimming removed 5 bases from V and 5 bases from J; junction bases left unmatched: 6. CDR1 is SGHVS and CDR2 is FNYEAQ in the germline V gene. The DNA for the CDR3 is TGTGCCAGCAGCCCGCTAGCGGGGGTCCACGAGCAGTACTTC. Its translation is CASSPLAGVHEQYF.

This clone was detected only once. The CDR3 sequence: CASNVAGEINEQFF. The CDR3, as DNA: TGTGCCAGTAACGTAGCGGGAGAGATTAATGAGCAGTTCTTC. The chain employs TRBV9 and TRBJ2-1; 9 bases agree with TRBD2. V was pared by 8 bases and J by 7 bases, with 10 bases of the junction left unmatched. Germline V gives CDR1 SGDLS, CDR2 YYNGEE. The CDR3 sequence is 14 residues long.

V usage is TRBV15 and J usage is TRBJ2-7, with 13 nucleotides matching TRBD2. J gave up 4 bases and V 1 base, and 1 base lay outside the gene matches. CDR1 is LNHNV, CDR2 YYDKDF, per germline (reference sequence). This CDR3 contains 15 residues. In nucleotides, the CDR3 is TGTGCCACCAGCAGAGCACTAGCGGGAGGGTACGAGCAGTACTTC. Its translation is CATSRALAGGYEQYF.

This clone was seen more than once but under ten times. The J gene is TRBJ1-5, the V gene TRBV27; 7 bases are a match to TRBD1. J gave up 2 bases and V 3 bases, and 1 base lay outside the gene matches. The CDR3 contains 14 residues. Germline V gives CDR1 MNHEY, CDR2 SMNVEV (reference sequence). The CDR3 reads CASSLGQRNQPQHF. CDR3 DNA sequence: TGTGCCAGCAGTTTGGGACAGCGCAATCAGCCCCAGCATTTT.

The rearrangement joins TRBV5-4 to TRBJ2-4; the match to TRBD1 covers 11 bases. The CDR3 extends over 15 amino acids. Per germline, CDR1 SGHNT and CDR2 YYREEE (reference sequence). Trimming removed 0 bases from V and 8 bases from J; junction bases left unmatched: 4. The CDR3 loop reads CASSLVGTGGDIQYF. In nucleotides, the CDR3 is TGTGCCAGCAGCTTGGTCGGGACAGGGGGGGACATTCAGTACTTC.

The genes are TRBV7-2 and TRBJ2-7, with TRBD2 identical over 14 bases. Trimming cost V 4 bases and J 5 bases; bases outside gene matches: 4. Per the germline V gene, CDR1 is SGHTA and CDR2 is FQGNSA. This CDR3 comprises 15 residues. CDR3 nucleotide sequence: TGTGCCAGCAGCTGGGGACTAGCGGGAGAAAACGAGCAGTACTTC. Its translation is CASSWGLAGENEQYF.

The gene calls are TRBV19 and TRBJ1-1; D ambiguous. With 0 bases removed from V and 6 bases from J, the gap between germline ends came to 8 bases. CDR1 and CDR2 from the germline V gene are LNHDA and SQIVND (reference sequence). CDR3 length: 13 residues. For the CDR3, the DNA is TGTGCCAGTAGTATAGAGGTGAGCCCTGAAGCTTTCTTT. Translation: CASSIEVSPEAFF.

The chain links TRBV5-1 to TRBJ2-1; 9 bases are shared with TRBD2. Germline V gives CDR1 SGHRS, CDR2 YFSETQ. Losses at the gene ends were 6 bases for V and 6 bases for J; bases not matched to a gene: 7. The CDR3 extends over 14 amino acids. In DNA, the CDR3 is TGCGCCAGCACCATAGCGGGAGCGCTCAATGAGCAGTTCTTC. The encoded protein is CASTIAGALNEQFF.